These 15 T cell receptor beta chains came from one sample sequenced in a study of cytomegalovirus exposure and HLA in healthy donors. The PCR contained 60 Vbeta and 13 Jbeta primers. TCRdb's table, derived via immunoSEQ multiplex PCR, lists solely in-frame clones and lacks some. The table lists around 120,000 clones, approximately 80% of them singletons. The sequenced sample was PBMCs. These receptors came from a female donor in good health and CMV-seropositive.

The chain recombines TRBV6-5 with TRBJ2-3; 15 bases are shared with TRBD2. CDR1 is MNHEY, CDR2 SVGAGI, per germline. The CDR3 sequence is 16 residues long. V lost 4 bases to trimming and J lost 8 bases; unmatched junction nucleotides: 7. The CDR3 is CASSSTGTSGGSTQYF. In DNA form, the CDR3 reads TGTGCCAGCAGTTCCACCGGGACTAGCGGGGGGTCTACGCAGTATTTT.

The chain links TRBV27 to TRBJ1-1, with 10 bases identical to TRBD1. This CDR3 comprises 15 residues. Germline V gene sequence: CDR1 MNHEY, CDR2 SMNVEV (reference sequence). Trimming cost V 4 bases and J 4 bases; bases outside gene matches: 6. Here the CDR3 DNA reads TGTGCCAGCAGTTCCTCCGGGACAGGGGCCACTGAAGCTTTCTTT. As protein: CASSSSGTGATEAFF.

The chain is built from TRBV18 and TRBJ1-3; 9 bases are a match to TRBD1. The V gene end was trimmed by 1 base and the J gene end by 7 bases; junction bases not matched to a gene: 5. This CDR3 is built from 15 residues. The V gene's germline CDR1 is KGHSH and CDR2 LQKENI. CDR3 DNA: TGTGCCAGCTCACCACGACAGGGGGTTGAGAACACCATATATTTT. Protein sequence: CASSPRQGVENTIYF.

The chain couples TRBV6-9 to TRBJ2-3; 7 bases are shared with TRBD1. The CDR3 extends over 14 amino acids. Germline-derived CDR1 and CDR2 are MNHGY and SVAAGI. Trimming took 4 bases from V and 1 from J; bases not matched to a gene: 2. The CDR3 loop is CASSFQGGTDTQYF. CDR3 in DNA: TGTGCCAGCAGTTTCCAGGGGGGCACAGATACGCAGTATTTT.

This clone was detected a few times. This chain joins TRBV5-1 and TRBJ1-1; TRBD1 aligns across 9 bases. V shed 7 bases, J shed 1 base, and the junction held 5 bases outside the gene matches. Germline-derived CDR1 and CDR2 are SGHRS and YFSETQ. This CDR3 is built from 14 residues. The CDR3 DNA sequence: TGCGCCAGCCAACGGGGACAGGGGAACACTGAAGCTTTCTTT. It specifies CASQRGQGNTEAFF.

The chain combines TRBV7-2 with TRBJ1-2; tentative D call: TRBD1 (5 bases). This CDR3 contains 15 residues. CDR1 SGHTA and CDR2 FQGNSA come from the germline V gene. Trimming stripped 1 base from V and 6 bases from J, with 15 bases between. CDR3 protein: CASSLVDGGGNGYTF. As DNA, the CDR3 is TGTGCCAGCAGCTTAGTAGACGGGGGTGGTAATGGCTACACCTTC.

The chain joins TRBV7-9 to TRBJ2-5; D is unclear. Germline lookup yields CDR1 SEHNR and CDR2 FQNEAQ (reference sequence). V shed 3 bases and J shed 4 bases, with 18 bases lying between them. The CDR3 has 16 amino acids. The CDR3 DNA reads TGTGCCAGCAGCTTCTTAGAACAGACGATAATAGAGACCCAGTACTTC. Translating gives CASSFLEQTIIETQYF.

This sequence joins TRBV7-2 and TRBJ1-2, with D tentatively TRBD1 (6 bases). CDR1 SGHTA and CDR2 FQGNSA come from the germline V gene. V was trimmed by 4 bases and J by 2 bases, leaving 14 bases between them. The CDR3 covers 15 residues. CDR3 protein: CASSYYLQGNYGYTF. The CDR3 DNA follows: TGTGCCAGCAGCTATTACCTACAGGGCAACTATGGCTACACCTTC.

The V gene is TRBV9, the J gene TRBJ2-7; 9 bases map to TRBD2. Trimming took 4 bases from V and 4 from J; bases not matched to a gene: 12. Looked up from germline, CDR1 is SGDLS and CDR2 is YYNGEE. This CDR3 contains 16 residues. CDR3 region: CASSPLAGRGEYEQYF. CDR3 DNA: TGTGCCAGCAGCCCTCTAGCGGGGCGGGGTGAGTACGAGCAGTACTTC.

The V call is TRBV28, the J call TRBJ2-4; possible D gene TRBD1, 5 bases. V lost 5 bases, J lost 0 bases, and 14 bases lay in between. The germline gives CDR1 MDHEN, CDR2 SYDVKM. The CDR3 contains 16 residues. CDR3 amino acids: CASSQTTVLAKNIQYF. In DNA, the CDR3 is TGTGCCAGCAGTCAAACGACAGTACTAGCCAAAAACATTCAGTACTTC.

Comments on this clone: Other DNA sequences of this sample code for an identical CDR3. The chain carries TRBV5-1 and TRBJ1-1; D not certain. V was pared by 4 bases and J by 6 bases, with 19 bases between. CDR3 length: 15 residues. Germline V gene data show CDR1 as SGHRS and CDR2 as YFSETQ. CDR3 DNA sequence: TGCGCCAGCAGCCAAAGTACTAGCCCTAGGGCTGAAGCTTTCTTT. Amino acids: CASSQSTSPRAEAFF.

This chain links TRBV7-2 with TRBJ2-7, with 10 bases fitting TRBD1. The J segment lost 7 bases and the V segment lost 5 bases, leaving 8 bases of the junction unmatched. This CDR3 has 14 amino acids. Germline CDR1 SGHTA, CDR2 FQGNSA. Written as DNA, the CDR3 is TGTGCCAGCAGCGCGCAGGGACAGGGGAGTGAGCAGTACTTC. Its protein is CASSAQGQGSEQYF.

This clone came up a few times. CDR3 region: CASSQDRSNAGVDTEAFF. The CDR3 DNA reads as TGCGCCAGCAGCCAAGATCGTTCTAATGCAGGGGTGGACACTGAAGCTTTCTTT. The chain carries TRBV4-3 and TRBJ1-1, with D possibly TRBD1 on 6 matching bases. Looked up from germline, CDR1 is LGHNA and CDR2 is YSLEER. The length of the CDR3 is 18 residues. Trimming took 0 bases from V and 3 from J, leaving 20 bases between them.

The DNA for the CDR3 is TGTGCCAGCAACGGGGGAAGCTCTGGGGCCAACGTCCTGACTTTC. This translates into CASNGGSSGANVLTF. The chain has TRBV19 and TRBJ2-6, with D possibly matching TRBD2 (6 bases). The ends were cut back, 9 bases at V and 0 bases at J, with 12 bases in the middle. The germline gives CDR1 LNHDA, CDR2 SQIVND (reference sequence). This CDR3 spans 15 amino acids.

The rearrangement links TRBV5-1 to TRBJ2-5; the D gene is possibly TRBD2 (6 bases). V shed 2 bases and J shed 5 bases, with 10 bases lying between them. CDR1 and CDR2 (germline): SGHRS, YFSETQ. There are 13 residues in the CDR3. The DNA of the CDR3 is TGCGCCAGCAGCTTTGGCGGGGCGGAGACCCAGTACTTC. Encoded protein: CASSFGGAETQYF.